These 29 T cell receptor beta chains were sequenced from one sample in a study of CXCR3-negative and CXCR3-positive naive CD8 T cells. Whole-study findings and limits: Hydrophobicity was higher for TRB CDR3s found in CXCR3-positive naive cells than in CXCR3-negative naive cells.

The authors made the TRB cDNA libraries by 5' RACE using UMI labels. With the 5' RACE reads reprocessed, TCRdb shows one record per CDR3 protein and no DNA. The sample spans some 54,000 distinct CDR3 sequences; the ten largest clones claim around 0.5%. No antigen has been identified for these receptors. The sequenced sample consisted of naive CXCR3+ CD8+ T cells from blood. Subset defined: CD45RO-CCR7+CD27+CD95- naive CD8+ T cells expressing CXCR3 (TNR3+). The receptors were sampled from a human donor in good health. Some clones in this sample may be carry-over from other donors' samples.

The gene calls are TRBV29-1 and TRBJ2-7; TCRdb's D call of TRBD1 is untestable without DNA. Germline lookup yields CDR1 SQVTM and CDR2 ANQGSEA. The CDR3 consists of 15 residues. The CDR3 is CSVEARTVGSYEQYF.

The chain links TRBV5-1 to TRBJ1-1. Germline-derived CDR1 and CDR2 are SGHRS and YFSETQ. The CDR3 loop spans 18 amino acids. The CDR3 sequence is CASSLDYTKLNMNTEAFF.

The chain carries TRBV12-3 or TRBV12-4 and TRBJ2-3. The CDR3 totals 14 residues. This chain's CDR3 is CASSSWGNTDTQYF.

The chain joins TRBV7-2 to TRBJ1-4; the D gene TCRdb calls, TRBD1, cannot be checked with no DNA. Germline loops: CDR1 SGHTA, CDR2 FQGNSA. There are 13 residues in the CDR3. The CDR3 sequence is CASSPDRVEKLFF.

The rearrangement joins TRBV19 to TRBJ1-1; TCRdb returns TRBD1, unconfirmable since there is no DNA. The CDR3 consists of 14 residues. Germline CDR1 and CDR2: LNHDA and SQIVND (reference sequence). The CDR3 loop is CASSHPGGPTEAFF.

The chain combines TRBV29-1 with TRBJ2-3; lacking DNA, the TRBD1 call made by TCRdb goes unchecked. Looked up from germline, CDR1 is SQVTM and CDR2 is ANQGSEA. The CDR3 is 15 residues long. The CDR3 reads CSVQGPRSLTDTQYF.

The chain recombines TRBV14 with TRBJ2-7; checking the TCRdb D call of TRBD2 is not possible without DNA. The CDR3 loop spans 14 amino acids. Looked up from germline, CDR1 is SGHDN and CDR2 is FVKESK. CDR3 residues: CASSQDDYSYEQYF.

The genes are TRBV14 and TRBJ2-2; TCRdb returns TRBD2, unconfirmable since there is no DNA. This CDR3 is built from 15 residues. Germline CDR1 SGHDN, CDR2 FVKESK. The CDR3 loop is CASSQFLRGTGELFF.

V is TRBV28 and J is TRBJ2-1. The CDR3 covers 15 residues. Germline V lookup: CDR1 MDHEN, CDR2 SYDVKM. CDR3: CASSLGTPIYNEQFF. The whole variable domain, filled in from reference TRBV28 and TRBJ2-1, reads DVKVTQSSRYLVKRTGEKVFLECVQDMDHENMFWYRQDPGLGLRLIYFSYDVKMKEKGDIPEGYSVSREKKERFSLILESASTNQTSMYLCASSLGTPIYNEQFFGPGTRLTVL.

V usage is TRBV20-1 and J usage is TRBJ2-7; TCRdb indicates TRBD1, and absent DNA this call remains unverified. Germline-derived CDR1 and CDR2 are DFQATT and SNEGSKA (reference sequence). This CDR3 is 15 amino acids long. The CDR3 protein is CSARRQGWSSYEQYF.

This chain connects TRBV7-2 to TRBJ2-3; without DNA, the TCRdb call of TRBD2 cannot be checked. CDR1 is SGHTA and CDR2 is FQGNSA in the germline V gene. CDR3 length: 15 residues. The CDR3 reads CASSLLQRSTDTQYF.

CDR3 sequence: CASSLQGAVTEAFF. The chain employs TRBV6-5 and TRBJ1-1; TCRdb's assignment of TRBD1 cannot be checked, as there is no DNA. CDR1 MNHEY and CDR2 SVGAGI come from the germline V gene. The CDR3 covers 14 residues.

This chain joins TRBV29-1 and TRBJ2-3. Germline V gene data show CDR1 as SQVTM and CDR2 as ANQGSEA. The CDR3 sequence is 12 residues long. The CDR3 sequence: CSVLCLTDTQYF.

The rearrangement joins TRBV4-2 to TRBJ2-3. CDR3 length: 15 residues. Germline CDR1 reads LGHNA; CDR2 reads YNFKEQ. The CDR3 loop is CASSYVKDPADTQYF.

The V gene is TRBV28, the J gene TRBJ2-7; as DNA is missing, the TRBD1 call by TCRdb cannot be tested. Germline V CDR1 and CDR2: MDHEN, SYDVKM. The length of the CDR3 is 14 residues. The CDR3 is CASSSGTDHYEQYF.

CDR3 sequence: CASSQGLAISYNEQFF. The chain links TRBV7-3 to TRBJ2-1; the TCRdb D gene call, TRBD2, has no DNA to confirm it. Germline V gene data show CDR1 as SGHTA and CDR2 as FQGTGA. This CDR3 contains 16 residues.

V gene TRBV6-2 or TRBV6-3 combines with J gene TRBJ2-7; TCRdb returns TRBD1, unconfirmable since there is no DNA. The CDR3 has 15 residues. Germline lookup yields CDR1 MNHEY and CDR2 SVGEGT. The CDR3 here is CASREQGAISYEQYF.

The chain uses TRBV7-9 and TRBJ2-5; TCRdb's D gene call, TRBD2, goes unchecked for lack of DNA. CDR1 is SEHNR, CDR2 FQNEAQ, per germline (reference sequence). The CDR3 has 16 amino acids. This CDR3 is CASSFPTSGGEETQYF.

J is TRBJ2-3 and V is TRBV9. From germline, CDR1 is SGDLS and CDR2 YYNGEE. The CDR3 covers 12 residues. The CDR3: CASSPNPDTQYF.

The chain combines TRBV5-1 with TRBJ2-7; TCRdb's assignment of TRBD2 cannot be checked, as there is no DNA. Germline V gene lookup returns CDR1 SGHRS and CDR2 YFSETQ. This CDR3 is built from 16 residues. Here the CDR3 reads CASSSGLAGVREEQYF. The full variable domain, with the rest looked up from reference TRBV5-1 and TRBJ2-7, is KAGVTQTPRYLIKTRGQQVTLSCSPISGHRSVSWYQQTPGQGLQFLFEYFSETQRNKGNFPGRFSGRQFSNSRSEMNVSTLELGDSALYLCASSSGLAGVREEQYFGPGTRLTVT.

The chain uses TRBV6-6 and TRBJ2-3; as DNA is missing, the TRBD2 call by TCRdb cannot be tested. The CDR3 sequence is 19 residues long. Germline V CDR1 and CDR2: MNHNY, SVGAGI (reference sequence). CDR3 loop: CASSSLGLAGGQSTDTQYF.

The J gene is TRBJ2-7, the V gene TRBV28. The CDR3 runs 14 residues. Germline values: CDR1 MDHEN, CDR2 SYDVKM. CDR3 in amino acids: CASSLPQTGAEQYF.

The V and J genes are TRBV30 and TRBJ2-7; TCRdb calls TRBD2, which cannot be checked without DNA. Germline assignment: CDR1 GTSNPN and CDR2 SVGIG (reference sequence). There are 12 residues in the CDR3. The CDR3 loop reads CASTGLSYEQYF.

This chain joins TRBV20-1 and TRBJ2-7; the TRBD1 assignment by TCRdb is unverifiable without DNA. The CDR3 loop spans 12 amino acids. Germline V CDR1 and CDR2: DFQATT, SNEGSKA (reference sequence). The chain's CDR3 is CSVWDRFHEQYF.

CDR3 residues: CASVAFSGLGGTGELFF. The genes are TRBV28 and TRBJ2-2; absent DNA, TCRdb's TRBD1 call cannot be checked. The germline CDR1 and CDR2 sequences are MDHEN and SYDVKM. The CDR3 consists of 17 residues.

The chain has TRBV29-1 and TRBJ2-1; TCRdb outputs TRBD1, but without DNA this stays unchecked. CDR1 and CDR2 (germline): SQVTM, ANQGSEA. This CDR3 comprises 14 residues. CDR3 region: CSVAPGQQYNEQFF.

V usage is TRBV29-1 and J usage is TRBJ2-1; TCRdb's assignment of TRBD1 cannot be checked, as there is no DNA. There are 11 residues in the CDR3. The germline gives CDR1 SQVTM, CDR2 ANQGSEA. Here the CDR3 reads CSVPVLNEQFF.

This rearrangement joins TRBV4-3 to TRBJ1-5. Germline V lookup: CDR1 LGHNA, CDR2 YSLEER. This CDR3 spans 15 amino acids. The CDR3 spells CASSQDWADNQPQHF.

V and J are TRBV18 and TRBJ2-6; the D gene TCRdb calls, TRBD1, cannot be checked with no DNA. There are 16 residues in the CDR3. In germline, CDR1 is KGHSH, CDR2 LQKENI. This CDR3 reads CASSLNPPSGANVLTF. The full variable domain, its missing parts supplied by reference TRBV18 and TRBJ2-6, is NAGVMQNPRHLVRRRGQEARLRCSPMKGHSHVYWYRQLPEEGLKFMVYLQKENIIDESGMPKERFSAEFPKEGPSILRIQQVVRGDSAAYFCASSLNPPSGANVLTFGAGSRLTVL.